This TCR beta chain emerged from a study of blood T cell repertoires in COVID-19. The overall study: Whether acute or convalescent, the COVID-19 samples came from the United States, Italy and Spain. PBMCs, B-cell-depleted T cells, or T cells provided the cDNA or gDNA that made up the material.

Per the germline V gene, CDR1 is SGHNT and CDR2 is YYREEE (reference sequence). The V segment lost 0 bases and the J segment 11 bases; nucleotides outside the gene matches: 16. The CDR3 runs to 18 residues. The authors' processing: For nucleated cells, counts were estimated from reference gene primer amplification. TCRdb keeps only in-frame clones here, not all; method: immunoSEQ multiplex PCR. V and J calls plus clone size are reproduced from that table; the DNA served to infer D and trimming. The sample contains some 150,000 clones, roughly 88% of which appear only once. The V gene is TRBV5-4, the J gene TRBJ2-1, with 11 nucleotides matching TRBD2. Sequencing used peripheral blood. The origin of this receptor is a woman aged 50 to 60 with acute or convalescent COVID-19. The CDR3 nucleotides read TGTGCCAGCAGCTTGGTTGGTAGCGGGGGGGCAATTGTAAGTAAGCAGTTCTTC. It translates to CASSLVGSGGAIVSKQFF.